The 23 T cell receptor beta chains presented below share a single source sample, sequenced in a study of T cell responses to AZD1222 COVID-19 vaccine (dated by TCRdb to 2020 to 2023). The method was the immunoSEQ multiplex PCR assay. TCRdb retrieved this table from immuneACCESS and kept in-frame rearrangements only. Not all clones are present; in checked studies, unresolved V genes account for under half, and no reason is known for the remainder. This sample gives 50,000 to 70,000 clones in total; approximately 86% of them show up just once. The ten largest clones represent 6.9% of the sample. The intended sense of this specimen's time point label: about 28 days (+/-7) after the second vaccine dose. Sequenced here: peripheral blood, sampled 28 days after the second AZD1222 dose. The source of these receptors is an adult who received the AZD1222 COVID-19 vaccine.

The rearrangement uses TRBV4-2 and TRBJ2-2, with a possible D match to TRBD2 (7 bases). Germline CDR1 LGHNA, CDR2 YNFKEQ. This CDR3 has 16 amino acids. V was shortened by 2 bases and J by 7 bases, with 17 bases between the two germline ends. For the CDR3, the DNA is TGTGCCAGCAGCCAAATCAAACGGGGGGCCGGCGGGGAGCTGTTTTTT. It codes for CASSQIKRGAGGELFF.

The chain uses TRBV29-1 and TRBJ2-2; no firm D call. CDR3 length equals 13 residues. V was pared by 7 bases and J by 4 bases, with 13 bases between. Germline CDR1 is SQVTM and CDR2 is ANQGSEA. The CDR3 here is CSARFGSTGELFF. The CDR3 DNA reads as TGCAGCGCTCGGTTCGGTTCCACCGGGGAGCTGTTTTTT.

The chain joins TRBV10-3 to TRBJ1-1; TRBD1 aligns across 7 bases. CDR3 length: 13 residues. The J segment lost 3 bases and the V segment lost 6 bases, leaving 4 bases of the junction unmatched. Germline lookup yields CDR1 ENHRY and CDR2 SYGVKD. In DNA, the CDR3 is TGTGCCATCAGCAAGCAGGGGGACACTGAAGCTTTCTTT. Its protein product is CAISKQGDTEAFF.

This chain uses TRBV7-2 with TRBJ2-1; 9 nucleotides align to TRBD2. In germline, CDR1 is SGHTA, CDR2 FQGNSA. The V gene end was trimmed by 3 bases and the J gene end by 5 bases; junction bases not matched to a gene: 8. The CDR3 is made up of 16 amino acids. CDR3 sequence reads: CASSLLAGLLNNEQFF. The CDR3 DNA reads TGTGCCAGCAGCTTGCTAGCGGGACTTCTCAACAATGAGCAGTTCTTC.

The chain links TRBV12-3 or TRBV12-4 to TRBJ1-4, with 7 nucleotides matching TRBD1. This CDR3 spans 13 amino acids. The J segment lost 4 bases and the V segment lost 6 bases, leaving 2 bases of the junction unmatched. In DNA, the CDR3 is TGTGCCAGCAGGGGACAGATTAATGAAAAACTGTTTTTT. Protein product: CASRGQINEKLFF.

The CDR3 is CASSPGQANTEAFF. The CDR3 nucleotides are TGTGCCAGCAGTCCAGGACAGGCGAACACTGAAGCTTTCTTT. This chain links TRBV7-3 with TRBJ1-1; 7 positions agree with TRBD1. The CDR3 is 14 residues long. Germline V gene sequence: CDR1 SGHTA, CDR2 FQGTGA. V was clipped by 6 bases and J by 1 base; unmatched bases: 5. Together with reference TRBV7-3 and TRBJ1-1, the CDR3 gives the full variable domain: GAGVSQTPSNKVTEKGKYVELRCDPISGHTALYWYRQSLGQGPEFLIYFQGTGAADDSGLPNDRFFAVRPEGSVSTLKIQRTERGDSAVYLCASSPGQANTEAFFGQGTRLTVV.

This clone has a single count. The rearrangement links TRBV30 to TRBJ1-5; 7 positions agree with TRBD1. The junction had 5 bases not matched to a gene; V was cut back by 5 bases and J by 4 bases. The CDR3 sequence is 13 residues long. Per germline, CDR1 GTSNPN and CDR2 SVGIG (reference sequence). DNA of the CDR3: TGTGCCTGGGCCGACAGGGATAATCAGCCCCAGCATTTT. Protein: CAWADRDNQPQHF.

The CDR3 is CASSPMDRGATDTQYF. The CDR3, as DNA: TGTGCCAGCAGCCCAATGGACAGGGGGGCGACAGATACGCAGTATTTT. V is TRBV11-3 and J is TRBJ2-3; 10 bases line up with TRBD1. With 5 bases clipped from V and 3 bases from J, the junction kept 8 bases outside the gene matches. The V gene's germline CDR1 is SGHNT and CDR2 YENEEA. The CDR3 spans 16 residues.

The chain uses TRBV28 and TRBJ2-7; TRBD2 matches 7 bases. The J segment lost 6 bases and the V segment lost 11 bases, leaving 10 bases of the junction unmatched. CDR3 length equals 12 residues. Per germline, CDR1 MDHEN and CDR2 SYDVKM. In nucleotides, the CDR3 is TGTGCCGGCATGACTAGCACGGGCGAGCAGTACTTC. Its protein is CAGMTSTGEQYF. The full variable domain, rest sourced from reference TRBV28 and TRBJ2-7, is DVKVTQSSRYLVKRTGEKVFLECVQDMDHENMFWYRQDPGLGLRLIYFSYDVKMKEKGDIPEGYSVSREKKERFSLILESASTNQTSMYLCAGMTSTGEQYFGPGTRLTVT.

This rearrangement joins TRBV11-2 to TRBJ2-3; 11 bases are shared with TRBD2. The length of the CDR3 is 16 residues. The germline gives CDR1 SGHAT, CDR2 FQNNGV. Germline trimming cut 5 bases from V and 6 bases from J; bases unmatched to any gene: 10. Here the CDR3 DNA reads TGTGCCAGCAGCCCACGCAGACTAGCGGGATTTGATACGCAGTATTTT. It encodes CASSPRRLAGFDTQYF.

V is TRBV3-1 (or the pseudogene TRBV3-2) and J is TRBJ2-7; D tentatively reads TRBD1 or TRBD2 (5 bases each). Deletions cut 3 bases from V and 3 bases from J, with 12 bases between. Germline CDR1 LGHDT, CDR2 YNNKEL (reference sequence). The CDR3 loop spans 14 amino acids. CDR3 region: CASSQGDSLYEQYF. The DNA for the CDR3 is TGTGCCAGCAGCCAGGGGGATTCCCTCTACGAGCAGTACTTC.

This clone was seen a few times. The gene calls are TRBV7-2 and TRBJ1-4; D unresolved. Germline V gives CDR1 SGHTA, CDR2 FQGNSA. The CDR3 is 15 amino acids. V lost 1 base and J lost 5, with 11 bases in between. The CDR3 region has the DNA TGTGCCAGCAGCTTAGTTGGGCACTCCAATGAAAAACTGTTTTTT. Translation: CASSLVGHSNEKLFF.

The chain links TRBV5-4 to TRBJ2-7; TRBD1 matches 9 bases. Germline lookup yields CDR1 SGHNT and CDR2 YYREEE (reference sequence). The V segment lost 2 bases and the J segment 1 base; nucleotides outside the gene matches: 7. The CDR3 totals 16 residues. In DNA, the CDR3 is TGTGCCAGCAGCTTCGCGCCGGGACAGGGATCCTACGAGCAGTACTTC. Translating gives CASSFAPGQGSYEQYF.

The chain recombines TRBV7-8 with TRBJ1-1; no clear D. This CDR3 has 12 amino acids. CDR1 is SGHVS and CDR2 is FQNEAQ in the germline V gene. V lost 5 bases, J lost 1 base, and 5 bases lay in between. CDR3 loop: CASSKENTEAFF. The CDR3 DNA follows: TGTGCCAGCAGCAAGGAGAACACTGAAGCTTTCTTT.

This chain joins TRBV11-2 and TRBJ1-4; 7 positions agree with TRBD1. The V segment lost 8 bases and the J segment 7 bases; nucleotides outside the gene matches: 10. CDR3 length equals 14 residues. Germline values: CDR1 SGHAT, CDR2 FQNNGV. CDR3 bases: TGTGCCAGCCGCAACACAGGGGAAAGTGAAAAACTGTTTTTT. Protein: CASRNTGESEKLFF.

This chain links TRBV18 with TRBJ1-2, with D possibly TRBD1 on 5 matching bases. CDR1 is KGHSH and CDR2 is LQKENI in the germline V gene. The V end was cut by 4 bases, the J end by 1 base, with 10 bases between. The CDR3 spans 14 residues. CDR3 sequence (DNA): TGTGCCAGCTCACGTTCGACAGATAACTATGGCTACACCTTC. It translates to CASSRSTDNYGYTF.

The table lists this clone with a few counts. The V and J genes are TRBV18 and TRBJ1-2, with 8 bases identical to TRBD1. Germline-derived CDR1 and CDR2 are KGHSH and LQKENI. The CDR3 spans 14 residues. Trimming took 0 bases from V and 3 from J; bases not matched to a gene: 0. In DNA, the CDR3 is TGTGCCAGCTCACCACCGACAGGGGACTATGGCTACACCTTC. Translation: CASSPPTGDYGYTF.

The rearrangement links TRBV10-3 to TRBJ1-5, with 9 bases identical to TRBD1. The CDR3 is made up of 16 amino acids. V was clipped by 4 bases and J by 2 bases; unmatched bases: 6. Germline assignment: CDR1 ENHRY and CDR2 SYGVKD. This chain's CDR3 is CAISASQGAGNQPQHF. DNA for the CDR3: TGTGCCATCAGTGCCTCACAGGGGGCAGGCAATCAGCCCCAGCATTTT.

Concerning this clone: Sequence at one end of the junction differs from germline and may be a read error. The CDR3 is CASSQWGTGF. For the CDR3, the DNA is TGCGCCAGCAGTCAATGGGGGACGGGTTTT. The chain carries TRBV23-1 and TRBJ1-3; the D gene is possibly TRBD1 (5 bases). Being an ORF, TRBV23-1 has a function that is uncertain. The CDR3 sequence is 10 residues long.

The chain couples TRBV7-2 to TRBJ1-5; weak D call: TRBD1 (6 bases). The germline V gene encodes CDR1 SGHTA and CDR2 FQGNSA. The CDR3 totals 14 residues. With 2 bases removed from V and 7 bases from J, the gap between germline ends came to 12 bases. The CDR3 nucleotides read TGTGCCAGCAGCTTAAACAGGGAGTGGCAGCCCCAGCATTTT. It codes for CASSLNREWQPQHF.

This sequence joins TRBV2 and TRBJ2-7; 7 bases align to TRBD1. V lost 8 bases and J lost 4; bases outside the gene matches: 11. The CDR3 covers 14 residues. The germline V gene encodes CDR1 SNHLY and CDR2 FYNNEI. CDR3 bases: TGTGCCAGCTCTACCAATAGACAGGGTTACGAGCAGTACTTC. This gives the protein CASSTNRQGYEQYF.

CDR3 sequence reads: CASRSLGRYNSPLHF. The CDR3 coding sequence is TGTGCCAGCAGAAGCTTAGGTCGCTATAATTCACCCCTCCACTTT. This chain links TRBV6-4 with TRBJ1-6, with D unclear. The CDR3 is 15 amino acids. Germline values: CDR1 MRHNA, CDR2 SNTAGT. Trimming pared 6 bases from V and 3 bases from J, leaving 12 bases between.

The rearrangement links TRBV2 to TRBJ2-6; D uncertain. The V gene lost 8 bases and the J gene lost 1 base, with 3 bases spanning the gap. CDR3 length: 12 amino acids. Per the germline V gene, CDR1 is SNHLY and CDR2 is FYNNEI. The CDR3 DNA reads TGTGCCAGCCGATCTGGGGCCAACGTCCTGACTTTC. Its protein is CASRSGANVLTF.